Described below is a single TCR beta chain sequence and its context. The sample holds a few counts of this clone. No antigen is known for it. One base away there is no much larger clone; base qualities are not given. The data belong to a study of blood T cell repertoires in COVID-19 (dated by TCRdb to 2019 to 2021). Looking at the study overall: Collaborator samples came from the United States, Italy and Spain and covered acute and convalescent phases of COVID-19. Where available, HLA class I and class II types were taken from metadata supplied by the sample provider and were not determined by assay-based typing. A freely available public database, intended as a resource for researchers studying the immune response to SARS-CoV-2, is where the repertoires were released. The dataset comprised deeply sampled blood TCRbeta repertoires from subjects exposed to, actively infected with, or recovered from COVID-19. Nearly every sample came with metadata listing a de-identified subject ID, COVID-19 status, age in years and sex. The material from the prospective study consisted of cDNA or gDNA derived from T cells, B-cell-depleted T cells, or PBMCs. Samples were obtained from the ongoing ImmuneRACE study (first 160 participants) and from 950 to 1,500 subjects provided by 6 global collaborators.

TCRbeta CDR3 regions were amplified from genomic DNA using the immunoSEQ Assay, a bias-controlled multiplex PCR. On the authors' methods: Within the assay, amplification of reference gene primers was used to estimate how many nucleated cells each sample contained. To quantify the absolute abundance of each unique TCRbeta CDR3 rearrangement, sequence reads were collapsed and filtered. Productive Simpson clonality was computed per sample as the square root of Simpson's diversity index over productive rearrangements. TCRdb stores this immuneACCESS table with in-frame sequences only. Part of the clones is absent; in the studies checked, under half of the shortfall reflects unresolved V genes, and no reason is known for the rest. V and J calls plus clone size are reproduced from that table; the DNA served to infer D and trimming. This sample comprises about 190,000 clones, 80% to 90% of them detected only once. The ten largest clones add up to roughly 14% of the sample.

Whole blood was collected in K2EDTA tubes by collaborating institutions according to the institutions' own protocols. For TCRbeta analysis, collaborators shipped samples in one of three forms: frozen whole blood, isolated PBMCs, or DNA extracted from either of those sample types. Points the paper makes about the study in general: How much clinical and demographic metadata was included differed by source and by participant, and the metadata was provided uncurated.

From the cysteine up to the phenylalanine, the CDR3 has a length of 15 residues. Only the CDR3 DNA is retained, 45 bases long and in frame from the first base. Sequencing was performed on peripheral blood. The chain couples TRBV21-1 to TRBJ2-7; the D call of TRBD2 is as the table states it, not checked on the DNA. TRBV21-1 is a listed pseudogene. This sequence was found in a man aged 25 to 40 with active or convalescent COVID-19. Here the CDR3 is given as CASSKTARAAGEQYF. The DNA is as follows: TGTGCCAGCAGCAAAACGGCAAGGGCCGCGGGCGAGCAGTACTTC.